The source of this TCR beta chain is a study of cytomegalovirus exposure and HLA in healthy donors. Findings and caveats of the study: In a later analysis, HLA-associated beta chains showed higher expansion and lower generation probabilities than comparable chains. A later analysis associated some 18,000 TCR beta sequences with HLA alleles at a 0.05 false discovery rate. Solely CMV serostatus was available to characterize immune exposure.

Amplification used 60 Vbeta primers and 13 Jbeta primers. Data came from immunoSEQ multiplex PCR; TCRdb stores just in-frame clones and leaves some out. Among 150,000 to 200,000 clones listed, about 80% were seen once. Regarding this clone: Antigen specificity is unknown.

This clonotype originated in a woman aged 40 to 50 in good health and CMV-seronegative. The sample was PBMCs.

The chain's CDR3 is CASSFNRGREYNEQFF. CDR3 sequence (DNA): TGTGCCAGCAGCTTCAACCGGGGGAGGGAGTACAATGAGCAGTTCTTC. The chain carries TRBV5-8 and TRBJ2-1, with 7 bases aligning to TRBD2. The CDR3 spans 16 residues. From germline, CDR1 is SGHTS and CDR2 YDEGEE. V lost 2 bases to trimming and J lost 4 bases; unmatched junction nucleotides: 9.